The rows below give T cell receptor beta chains drawn from one sample of a study of T cells in Graves' hyperthyroidism and ophthalmopathy. TCRdb independently ran MiXCR on the multiplex PCR reads; one entry per CDR3 protein. The sample has more than 300,000 distinct CDR3 sequences; approximately 15% are singletons. The sequencing sample was made of blood. The receptors stem from a woman aged 55 to 70 with Graves' hyperthyroidism. CDR3s include the opening cysteine and the closing phenylalanine or tryptophan. The D gene is left open where the match is weak. The listing skips clone size in some rows; elsewhere it reads once, few, many or a size class.

>many|TRBJ1-5|TRBD1|TRBV6-1
TGTGCCAGCAGCCCGGACAGGGGTCAGCCCCAGCATTTT
CASSPDRGQPQHF
>NA|TRBJ1-2|NA|TRBV10-3
TGTGCCATCAGTGAGTCGACGCAGATGGGCCACACCTTC
CAISESTQMGHTF
>many|TRBJ1-2|NA|TRBV10-3
TGTGCCATCAGTGATCAGGTGAATGGCTACACCTTC
CAISDQVNGYTF
>few|TRBJ2-1|NA|TRBV4-1
TGCGCCAGCAGCCGGGGAACGGGTAATGAGCAGTTCTTC
CASSRGTGNEQFF
>many|TRBJ2-7|TRBD2|TRBV7-9
TGTGCCAGCAGCTTTACTAGCGCGAGTGCCTACGAGCAGTACTTC
CASSFTSASAYEQYF
>many|TRBJ2-1|NA|TRBV12-3/TRBV12-4
TGTGCCAGCAGTTTTTGGGGGGCGGATGAGCAGTTCTTC
CASSFWGADEQFF
>NA|TRBJ1-1|NA|TRBV3-1
TGTGCCAGCAGCCAAGGGGGCGTTAAGATTGAAGCTTTCTTT
CASSQGGVKIEAFF
>many|TRBJ2-3|NA|TRBV2
TGTGCCAGCAGTCGGTCCCCCCCACACACAGATACGCAGTATTTT
CASSRSPPHTDTQYF
>NA|TRBJ2-7|TRBD1|TRBV19
TGTGCCAGTATGTCTTTAGACAGGGGCTACGAGCAGTACTTC
CASMSLDRGYEQYF
>NA|TRBJ2-5|NA|TRBV7-6
TGTGCCAGCGGCTTAACGTTGGGGTTACAAGAGACCCAGTACTTC
CASGLTLGLQETQYF
>many|TRBJ2-5|NA|TRBV5-8
TGTGCCAGCAGCTCAGGACTGAACCAAGAGACCCAGTACTTC
CASSSGLNQETQYF
>NA|TRBJ2-1|TRBD2|TRBV3-1
TGTGCCAGCAGCCAAAATCCCCAGCCGGGACTAGCGGGAGAGTTTGAGCAGTTCTTC
CASSQNPQPGLAGEFEQFF
>NA|TRBJ1-5|TRBD1|TRBV28
TGTGCCAGCAGTTTGCCGACCGGGACAGCGGGACATCAGCCCCAGCATTTT
CASSLPTGTAGHQPQHF
>NA|TRBJ2-2|TRBD2|TRBV12-3/TRBV12-4
TGTGCCAGCAGAGCGGGGGACACCGGGGAGCTGTTTTTT
CASRAGDTGELFF
>few|TRBJ2-7|NA|TRBV9
TGTGCCAGCAGCGTGGGACTGACTCGAGACGAGCAGTACTTC
CASSVGLTRDEQYF
>many|TRBJ2-7|TRBD2|TRBV11-2
TGTGCCAGCAGTAGGACTAGCGGGAGGGCCTACGAGCAGTACTTC
CASSRTSGRAYEQYF
>few|TRBJ2-3|TRBD2|TRBV11-2
TGTGCCAGCGGCTTATCGGGGGGGGCGAGTTGGTCAAGCACAGATACGCAGTATTTT
CASGLSGGASWSSTDTQYF
>many|TRBJ2-1|TRBD2|TRBV11-2
TGTGCCAGCAGCGCGGGGGGGGGGGCTAGCTCCTACAATGAGCAGTTCTTC
CASSAGGGASSYNEQFF
>many|TRBJ2-7|NA|TRBV11-2
TGTGCCAGCAGCTTAACTCAGTTGGGCTACGAGCAGTACTTC
CASSLTQLGYEQYF
>NA|TRBJ2-4|TRBD1|TRBV5-1
TGCGCCAGCAGCTGGGGGGGACAGGGGACCATTCAGTACTTC
CASSWGGQGTIQYF
>NA|TRBJ2-3|NA|TRBV5-1
TGCGCCAGCAGCAGATTGTCGCGGGGAACCGGCACAGATACGCAGTATTTT
CASSRLSRGTGTDTQYF
>many|TRBJ2-1|NA|TRBV6-5
TGTGCCAGCAGTTACGAGACAGGCATAAACAATGAGCAGTTCTTC
CASSYETGINNEQFF
>many|TRBJ2-7|NA|TRBV6-2/TRBV6-3
TGTGCCAGCAGTGCCCCGGGGGCCGCCGGGGACGAGCAGTACTTC
CASSAPGAAGDEQYF
>few|TRBJ2-1|TRBD2|TRBV20-1
TGCAGTGCTTCTGCGGGGGACTCCTACAATGAGCAGTTCTTC
CSASAGDSYNEQFF
>many|TRBJ1-3|NA|TRBV9
TGTGCCAGCAGCGGTGGGTCTGGAAACACCATATATTTT
CASSGGSGNTIYF
>few|TRBJ2-5|NA|TRBV2
TGTGCCAGCAGTGCCCAGGGCAGGGGCGAAGAGACCCAGTACTTC
CASSAQGRGEETQYF
>few|TRBJ1-1|NA|TRBV6-1
TGTGCCATCGGGGGGGGGAACACTGAAGCTTTCTTT
CAIGGGNTEAFF
>many|TRBJ2-1|NA|TRBV20-1
TGCAGTGCTAGAACCCTTTCAATCAGTGAGCAGTTCTTC
CSARTLSISEQFF
>NA|TRBJ2-3|NA|TRBV6-1
TGTGCCAGCAGTCCGGTGGGGGATACGCAGTATTTT
CASSPVGDTQYF
>many|TRBJ1-2|TRBD1|TRBV20-1
TGCAGTGCCACGGACAGGGATTTTGGCTACACCTTC
CSATDRDFGYTF
>many|TRBJ1-6|TRBD1|TRBV3-1
TGTGCCAGCAGCCAAGAGGGGACAGGGGGTAATTCACCCCTCCACTTT
CASSQEGTGGNSPLHF
>NA|TRBJ2-7|NA|TRBV7-3
TGTGCCAGCAGCCTAACAGGGACTGGGGAGCAGTACTTC
CASSLTGTGEQYF
>NA|TRBJ2-6|TRBD1|TRBV28
TGTGCCAGCAGTCCGCCCAGGGACAGGGTAGTCTCTGGGGCCAACGTCCTGACTTTC
CASSPPRDRVVSGANVLTF
>many|TRBJ2-7|TRBD2|TRBV11-2
TGTGCCAGCAGCCCGGGGACTAGCGGGAGTAGCGAGCAGTACTTC
CASSPGTSGSSEQYF
>many|TRBJ2-1|NA|TRBV2
TGTGCCAGCAGAGCGAGACTAGGAAGCTCCTACAATGAGCAGTTCTTC
CASRARLGSSYNEQFF
>NA|TRBJ2-2|TRBD1|TRBV30
TGTGCCTCAAGACAGGGGTTGTCCGGGGAGCTGTTTTTT
CASRQGLSGELFF
>once|TRBJ2-4|NA|TRBV6-2/TRBV6-3
TGTCCAAGGGGTCACGAAAACATTCAGTACTTC
CPRGHENIQYF
>many|TRBJ2-5|TRBD1|TRBV15
TGTGCCACCAGCAGAGATATGGGACAGAAAGAGACCCAGTACTTC
CATSRDMGQKETQYF
>NA|TRBJ2-4|NA|TRBV7-6
TGTGCCAGCAGCCCTAGCGTAGGATTATCTTGGGACATTCAGTACTTC
CASSPSVGLSWDIQYF
>few|TRBJ2-1|TRBD2|TRBV30
TGTGCCTGGAGTGTATTGGCGGGAGTTGAGCAGTTCTTC
CAWSVLAGVEQFF
>many|TRBJ1-6|TRBD1|TRBV18
TGTGCCAGCTCTCTACAGGACAGGGGCAATAATTCACCCCTCCACTTT
CASSLQDRGNNSPLHF
>NA|TRBJ1-5|NA|TRBV20-1
TGCAGTGCTAAGATGGGAGGGCAGCCCCAGCATTTT
CSAKMGGQPQHF
>many|TRBJ2-7|NA|TRBV30
TGTGCCTGGAGTGCGGGCTACGAGCAGTACTTC
CAWSAGYEQYF
>NA|TRBJ2-3|NA|TRBV6-1
TGTGCCAGCAGTGAAATGTTCAGGGGTCTTTTAGATACGCAGTATTTT
CASSEMFRGLLDTQYF
>NA|TRBJ2-3|NA|TRBV5-4
TGTGCCAGCCTGGCAGTCCCGGGCACAGATACGCAGTATTTT
CASLAVPGTDTQYF
>few|TRBJ2-2|TRBD2|TRBV6-2/TRBV6-3
TGTGCCAGCAGGATACCGGGACTAGCGTCCGGGGAGCTGTTTTTT
CASRIPGLASGELFF
>many|TRBJ2-1|NA|TRBV2
TGTGCCAGCATAGCCGCAGGCTCCTACAATGAGCAGTTCTTC
CASIAAGSYNEQFF
>many|TRBJ2-1|NA|TRBV27
TGTGCCAGCAGTTTATCCAATCGAAATGAGCAGTTCTTC
CASSLSNRNEQFF
>many|TRBJ2-2|NA|TRBV3-1
TGTGCCAGCAGCCAAAGGACAGTTAACGGGGAGCTGTTTTTT
CASSQRTVNGELFF
>NA|TRBJ1-1|NA|TRBV7-3
TGTGCCAGCAGCTCCTCAGTCGTGAGGGCTGAAGCTTTCTTT
CASSSSVVRAEAFF
>few|TRBJ1-5|NA|TRBV3-1
TGTGCCAGCAGCCAAGGTTTCCAATCGAATAGCAATCAGCCCCAGCATTTT
CASSQGFQSNSNQPQHF